Listed below are T cell receptor beta chains from one sample, sequenced in a study of blood T cell repertoires in COVID-19. Libraries were prepared by immunoSEQ multiplex PCR; TCRdb keeps only in-frame clonotypes and omits some of them. The data show tens of thousands of clones, approximately 82% seen once. Sequencing was performed on peripheral blood. The receptor set was obtained from a man aged 45-65 years with active or convalescent COVID-19. CDR3s include the opening cysteine and the closing phenylalanine or tryptophan. A D gene is named only where the DNA matches it firmly. Clone size, where shown, is once, few, many, or a class for clones that have expanded.

j_gene: TRBJ1-6
d_gene: TRBD1
abundance: once
v_gene: TRBV5-4
CDR3nt: TGTGCCAGCAGCTCGGGACAGGGGGGGAATTCACCCCTCCACTTT
CDR3aa: CASSSGQGGNSPLHF

j_gene: TRBJ2-7
d_gene: NA
abundance: NA
v_gene: TRBV4-3
CDR3nt: TGCGCCAGCAGCCAAGATTTGGCAGGGTCCTCCTACGAGCAGTACTTC
CDR3aa: CASSQDLAGSSYEQYF

j_gene: TRBJ1-1
d_gene: NA
abundance: NA
v_gene: TRBV15
CDR3nt: TGTGCCACCAGCAGAGATAGGACTAACACTGAAGCTTTCTTT
CDR3aa: CATSRDRTNTEAFF

j_gene: TRBJ2-2
d_gene: NA
abundance: NA
v_gene: TRBV6-5
CDR3nt: TGTGCCAGCAATCGGGGTTCCACCGGGGAGCTGTTTTTT
CDR3aa: CASNRGSTGELFF

j_gene: TRBJ1-2
d_gene: NA
abundance: NA
v_gene: TRBV20-1
CDR3nt: TGCAGTGCTAGTCCCAGCTATGGCTACACCTTC
CDR3aa: CSASPSYGYTF

j_gene: TRBJ2-3
d_gene: TRBD2
abundance: NA
v_gene: TRBV2
CDR3nt: TGTGCCAGCAGATTGACTAGCGGTACTAGCACAGATACGCAGTATTTT
CDR3aa: CASRLTSGTSTDTQYF

j_gene: TRBJ1-2
d_gene: TRBD1
abundance: NA
v_gene: TRBV6-2/TRBV6-3
CDR3nt: TGTGCCAGCAGTTATGCAGGGGGACATGGCTACACCTTC
CDR3aa: CASSYAGGHGYTF

j_gene: TRBJ2-3
d_gene: TRBD1
abundance: once
v_gene: TRBV28
CDR3nt: TGTGCCAGCAGAGAGACAGGGGGAGATACGCAGTATTTT
CDR3aa: CASRETGGDTQYF

j_gene: TRBJ2-3
d_gene: TRBD2
abundance: NA
v_gene: TRBV3-1/TRBV3-2
CDR3nt: TGTGCCAGCAGCCAAGACCGAGGGGGGACTAGCCTGGATACGCAGTATTTT
CDR3aa: CASSQDRGGTSLDTQYF

j_gene: TRBJ2-3
d_gene: TRBD1
abundance: NA
v_gene: TRBV5-1
CDR3nt: TGCGCCAGCAGCTTAGAGGACAGGCCCACAGATACGCAGTATTTT
CDR3aa: CASSLEDRPTDTQYF

j_gene: TRBJ1-3
d_gene: TRBD1
abundance: NA
v_gene: TRBV30
CDR3nt: TGTGCCTGGAGTATGACAGGGGCTGGAAACACCATATATTTT
CDR3aa: CAWSMTGAGNTIYF

j_gene: TRBJ2-3
d_gene: TRBD2
abundance: NA
v_gene: TRBV5-4
CDR3nt: TGTGCCAGCAGCTTTGCTAGCGGGGCCGATACGCAGTATTTT
CDR3aa: CASSFASGADTQYF

j_gene: TRBJ2-5
d_gene: NA
abundance: NA
v_gene: TRBV13
CDR3nt: TGTGCCAGCAGCTTCCAGGGGACGTACCAAGAGACCCAGTACTTC
CDR3aa: CASSFQGTYQETQYF

j_gene: TRBJ2-1
d_gene: NA
abundance: NA
v_gene: TRBV3-1/TRBV3-2
CDR3nt: TGTGCCAGCAGCCAAGCTCGGGACTTCCCCTACAATGAGCAGTTCTTC
CDR3aa: CASSQARDFPYNEQFF

j_gene: TRBJ1-1
d_gene: TRBD1
abundance: once
v_gene: TRBV7-9
CDR3nt: TGTGCCAGCAGCTTAACAGGGGTTAACACTGAAGCTTTCTTT
CDR3aa: CASSLTGVNTEAFF

j_gene: TRBJ2-5
d_gene: TRBD1
abundance: NA
v_gene: TRBV7-6
CDR3nt: TGTGCCAGCAGCTTAATTGGGACAGGGGGCGCGGGGACCCAGTACTTC
CDR3aa: CASSLIGTGGAGTQYF

j_gene: TRBJ2-5
d_gene: TRBD2
abundance: NA
v_gene: TRBV28
CDR3nt: TGTGCCAGCAGACGCCACCTAGCGGGGGGGTCAGAGACCCAGTACTTC
CDR3aa: CASRRHLAGGSETQYF

j_gene: TRBJ1-4
d_gene: TRBD1
abundance: NA
v_gene: TRBV2
CDR3nt: TGTGCCAGCAGTCAGGACAGGGGGCGTGAAAAACTGTTTTTT
CDR3aa: CASSQDRGREKLFF

j_gene: TRBJ2-3
d_gene: NA
abundance: once
v_gene: TRBV2
CDR3nt: TGTGCCAGCACGTTGGGGCTGCGCACAGATACGCAGTATTTT
CDR3aa: CASTLGLRTDTQYF

j_gene: TRBJ1-3
d_gene: TRBD1
abundance: few
v_gene: TRBV19
CDR3nt: TGTGCCAGTAGCCAGACAGGGGAGAACTCTGGAAACACCATATATTTT
CDR3aa: CASSQTGENSGNTIYF

j_gene: TRBJ1-1
d_gene: TRBD1
abundance: NA
v_gene: TRBV2
CDR3nt: TGTGCCAGCAGTGAGCTCGGGACAGGGCAGAACACTGAAGCTTTCTTT
CDR3aa: CASSELGTGQNTEAFF

j_gene: TRBJ2-3
d_gene: NA
abundance: once
v_gene: TRBV11-3
CDR3nt: TGTGCCAGCAGTCGACAGGACACAGATACGCAGTATTTT
CDR3aa: CASSRQDTDTQYF

j_gene: TRBJ1-4
d_gene: NA
abundance: NA
v_gene: TRBV28
CDR3nt: TGTGCCAGCAACTACGGTGGGTCTAATGAAAAACTGTTTTTT
CDR3aa: CASNYGGSNEKLFF

j_gene: TRBJ2-3
d_gene: TRBD1
abundance: NA
v_gene: TRBV6-4
CDR3nt: TGTGCCAGCAGTGCGACAGGGTTCACAGATACGCAGTATTTT
CDR3aa: CASSATGFTDTQYF

j_gene: TRBJ1-1
d_gene: NA
abundance: NA
v_gene: TRBV6-1
CDR3nt: TGTGCCAGCAGTGAATGGGGCAGGGGAGTCACTGAAGCTTTCTTT
CDR3aa: CASSEWGRGVTEAFF

j_gene: TRBJ2-5
d_gene: TRBD1
abundance: NA
v_gene: TRBV20-1
CDR3nt: TGCAGTGCTAGTTCCGCTCGAGGGACAGGGCAAGAGACCCAGTACTTC
CDR3aa: CSASSARGTGQETQYF

j_gene: TRBJ1-6
d_gene: NA
abundance: few
v_gene: TRBV12-3/TRBV12-4
CDR3nt: TGTGCCAGCAATACGGGGGGCAGCTCACCCCTCCACTTT
CDR3aa: CASNTGGSSPLHF

j_gene: TRBJ2-7
d_gene: NA
abundance: NA
v_gene: TRBV28
CDR3nt: TGTGCCAGCAGTCCGGGGGGCTCCACCTACGAGCAGTACTTC
CDR3aa: CASSPGGSTYEQYF

j_gene: TRBJ2-2
d_gene: NA
abundance: few
v_gene: TRBV30
CDR3nt: TGTGCCTGGAAGAGCGGACCGAACACCGGGGAGCTGTTTTTT
CDR3aa: CAWKSGPNTGELFF

j_gene: TRBJ2-1
d_gene: TRBD2
abundance: NA
v_gene: TRBV19
CDR3nt: TGTGCCAGTACCCCGACTAGCGGGGCCTACAATGAGCAGTTCTTC
CDR3aa: CASTPTSGAYNEQFF

j_gene: TRBJ1-4
d_gene: TRBD1
abundance: NA
v_gene: TRBV5-1
CDR3nt: TGCGCCAGCAGCTTCAGAGGGGGCGCAAATAATGAAAAACTGTTTTTT
CDR3aa: CASSFRGGANNEKLFF

j_gene: TRBJ1-2
d_gene: TRBD1
abundance: NA
v_gene: TRBV19
CDR3nt: TGTGCCACTCAACAGGGGGGGCGCGACTATGGCTACACCTTC
CDR3aa: CATQQGGRDYGYTF

j_gene: TRBJ2-1
d_gene: TRBD1
abundance: NA
v_gene: TRBV24-1
CDR3nt: TGTGCCACCAGTTTGACAGGGATGGCTTTCTCCTACAATGAGCAGTTCTTC
CDR3aa: CATSLTGMAFSYNEQFF

j_gene: TRBJ2-7
d_gene: NA
abundance: NA
v_gene: TRBV29-1
CDR3nt: TGCAGCGTTATTGTGACAGCGCACTCCTACGAGCAGTACTTC
CDR3aa: CSVIVTAHSYEQYF

j_gene: TRBJ2-1
d_gene: NA
abundance: many
v_gene: TRBV3-1/TRBV3-2
CDR3nt: TGTGCCAGCAGCCGGGGCACCTACAATGAGCAGTTCTTC
CDR3aa: CASSRGTYNEQFF

j_gene: TRBJ1-5
d_gene: TRBD1
abundance: NA
v_gene: TRBV6-1
CDR3nt: TGTGCCAGCAGTGTCGTTTGGACAGGGGTTATTCAGCCCCAGCATTTT
CDR3aa: CASSVVWTGVIQPQHF

j_gene: TRBJ1-2
d_gene: NA
abundance: NA
v_gene: TRBV4-1
CDR3nt: TGCGCCAGCAGCCAAGACGGAGGGTCTGGCTACACCTTC
CDR3aa: CASSQDGGSGYTF

j_gene: TRBJ2-5
d_gene: NA
abundance: NA
v_gene: TRBV14
CDR3nt: TGTGCCAGCAGCCTAAATCAAGAGACCCAGTACTTC
CDR3aa: CASSLNQETQYF

j_gene: TRBJ2-3
d_gene: TRBD1
abundance: NA
v_gene: TRBV10-1
CDR3nt: TGCGCCACTCAACAGGGGAAAGATACGCAGTATTTT
CDR3aa: CATQQGKDTQYF

j_gene: TRBJ1-5
d_gene: TRBD1
abundance: NA
v_gene: TRBV28
CDR3nt: TGTGCCAGCAGCTGGACAGGGGATCAGCCCCAGCATTTT
CDR3aa: CASSWTGDQPQHF

j_gene: TRBJ1-1
d_gene: TRBD1
abundance: NA
v_gene: TRBV7-8
CDR3nt: TGTGCCAGCAGCTCGGACAGGGAGAGAGAAGCTTTCTTT
CDR3aa: CASSSDREREAFF

j_gene: TRBJ1-2
d_gene: TRBD1
abundance: NA
v_gene: TRBV18
CDR3nt: TGTGCCAGCTCACCACTGGGACAGGGAACCACCTTC
CDR3aa: CASSPLGQGTTF

j_gene: TRBJ2-5
d_gene: NA
abundance: once
v_gene: TRBV6-1
CDR3nt: TGTGCCAGCAGTGAAGACCTAGCCTACGCGGGAGAGACCCAGTACTTC
CDR3aa: CASSEDLAYAGETQYF

j_gene: TRBJ2-1
d_gene: NA
abundance: few
v_gene: TRBV28
CDR3nt: TGTGCCAGCAGTTTAAAATCCCTAGGGGATCAAAATGAGCAGTTCTTC
CDR3aa: CASSLKSLGDQNEQFF

j_gene: TRBJ2-7
d_gene: TRBD1
abundance: NA
v_gene: TRBV28
CDR3nt: TGTGCCAGCACGGTCGACAGGGTTGGCGAGCAGTACTTC
CDR3aa: CASTVDRVGEQYF

j_gene: TRBJ2-5
d_gene: TRBD2
abundance: NA
v_gene: TRBV7-8
CDR3nt: TGTGCCAGCAGCTTTAGCGGGGGGGCCCTAGAGACCCAGTACTTC
CDR3aa: CASSFSGGALETQYF

j_gene: TRBJ2-7
d_gene: TRBD1
abundance: NA
v_gene: TRBV9
CDR3nt: TGTGCCAGCAGCAAAGGACAGGGGACCTACGAGCAGTACTTC
CDR3aa: CASSKGQGTYEQYF

j_gene: TRBJ2-2
d_gene: NA
abundance: NA
v_gene: TRBV29-1
CDR3nt: TGCAGCGTTGAAGTCGGAGGTCTTACCGGGGAGCTGTTTTTT
CDR3aa: CSVEVGGLTGELFF

j_gene: TRBJ2-1
d_gene: NA
abundance: NA
v_gene: TRBV5-1
CDR3nt: TGCGCCAGCAGCTTGGACAGAAACGAGCAGTTCTTC
CDR3aa: CASSLDRNEQFF

j_gene: TRBJ2-5
d_gene: TRBD2
abundance: NA
v_gene: TRBV5-1
CDR3nt: TGCGCCAGCAGCTCCTTAGCGGGGGGGCCGCAGGGGACCCAGTACTTC
CDR3aa: CASSSLAGGPQGTQYF

j_gene: TRBJ1-3
d_gene: TRBD1
abundance: few
v_gene: TRBV9
CDR3nt: TGTGCCAGCAGCGTAGGCTGGACAGGGCTCGGGAACACCATATATTTT
CDR3aa: CASSVGWTGLGNTIYF

j_gene: TRBJ2-1
d_gene: NA
abundance: once
v_gene: TRBV19
CDR3nt: TGTGCCAGTAGTATGGGGCTTGCCTCCTACAATGAGCAGTTCTTC
CDR3aa: CASSMGLASYNEQFF

j_gene: TRBJ2-2
d_gene: TRBD2
abundance: NA
v_gene: TRBV7-2
CDR3nt: TGTGCCAGCAGCTTAGCGGGTCTAGCGGGACCGAACACCGGGGAGCTGTTTTTT
CDR3aa: CASSLAGLAGPNTGELFF

j_gene: TRBJ1-2
d_gene: TRBD1
abundance: few
v_gene: TRBV25-1
CDR3nt: TGTGCCAGCAGTGAATCCGGACAGGGCTACTACTACACCTTC
CDR3aa: CASSESGQGYYYTF

j_gene: TRBJ2-2
d_gene: TRBD1
abundance: NA
v_gene: TRBV3-1/TRBV3-2
CDR3nt: TGTGCCAGCAGCCGCCGGACAGGTCCACACTTCACCGGGGAGCTGTTTTTT
CDR3aa: CASSRRTGPHFTGELFF

j_gene: TRBJ1-4
d_gene: NA
abundance: NA
v_gene: TRBV16
CDR3nt: TGTGCCAGCAGCCCCTTCGGCGGGGCGAATAATGAAAAACTGTTTTTT
CDR3aa: CASSPFGGANNEKLFF

j_gene: TRBJ2-1
d_gene: NA
abundance: NA
v_gene: TRBV12-3/TRBV12-4
CDR3nt: TGTGCCAGCAGTCGGACAAACAATGAGCAGTTCTTC
CDR3aa: CASSRTNNEQFF